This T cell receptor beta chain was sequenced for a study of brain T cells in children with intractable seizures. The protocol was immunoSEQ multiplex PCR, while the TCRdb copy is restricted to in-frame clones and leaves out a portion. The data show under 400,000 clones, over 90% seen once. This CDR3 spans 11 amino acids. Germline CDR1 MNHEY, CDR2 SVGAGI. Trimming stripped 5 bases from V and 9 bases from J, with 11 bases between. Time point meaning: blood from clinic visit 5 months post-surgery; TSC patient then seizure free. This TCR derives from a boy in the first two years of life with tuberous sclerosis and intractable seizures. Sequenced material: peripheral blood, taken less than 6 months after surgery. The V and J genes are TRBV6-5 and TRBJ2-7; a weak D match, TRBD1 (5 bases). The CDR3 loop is CASSLGDAQYF. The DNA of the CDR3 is TGTGCCAGCAGTCTAGGGGATGCGCAGTACTTC.